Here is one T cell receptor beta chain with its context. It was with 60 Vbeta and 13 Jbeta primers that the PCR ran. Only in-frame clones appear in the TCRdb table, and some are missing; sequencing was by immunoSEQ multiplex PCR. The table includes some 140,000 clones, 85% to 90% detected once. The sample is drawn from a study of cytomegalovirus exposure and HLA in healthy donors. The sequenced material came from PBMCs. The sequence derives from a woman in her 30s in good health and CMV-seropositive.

DNA of the CDR3: TGCGCCAGCAGCTTGACCGGGACTAGCGGCACCGGGGAGCTGTTTTTT. Translating gives CASSLTGTSGTGELFF. The chain has TRBV5-1 and TRBJ2-2; 11 bases are a match to TRBD2. CDR3 length: 16 amino acids. The germline V gene encodes CDR1 SGHRS and CDR2 YFSETQ. The V segment lost 1 base and the J segment 4 bases; nucleotides outside the gene matches: 3.